This passage covers 22 T cell receptor beta chains from one sample sequenced in a study of blood T cell repertoires in COVID-19. Libraries were prepared by immunoSEQ multiplex PCR; TCRdb keeps only in-frame clonotypes and omits some of them. Seen here are over 85,000 clones, approximately 85% observed once, and the top ten hold 3.8%. The sample consisted of peripheral blood. These receptors were obtained from a man between 60 and 75 years old with acute or convalescent COVID-19.

The chain couples TRBV7-2 to TRBJ1-5, with unresolved D. This CDR3 comprises 16 residues. The V gene lost 4 bases and the J gene lost 5 bases, with 18 bases spanning the gap. Germline CDR1 and CDR2: SGHTA and FQGNSA. CDR3 DNA: TGTGCCAGCAGCTCAGGCCTAGGGAGACTCGATCAGCCCCAGCATTTT. Translating gives CASSSGLGRLDQPQHF.

The chain joins TRBV7-9 to TRBJ1-5, with D hard to call. The CDR3 consists of 11 residues. V gave up 5 bases and J gave up 11 bases, with 10 bases separating them. Germline V gene data show CDR1 as SEHNR and CDR2 as FQNEAQ (reference sequence). The CDR3 DNA reads TGTGCCAGCAGCCGAGGTCTTTCCCAGCATTTT. Translated, it gives CASSRGLSQHF.

V is TRBV30 and J is TRBJ1-6, with D perhaps matching TRBD1 (6 bases). The germline gives CDR1 GTSNPN, CDR2 SVGIG (reference sequence). V dropped 5 bases and J dropped 4 bases, with 12 bases sitting between them. The CDR3 is 14 residues long. As DNA, the CDR3 is TGTGCCTGGTGGCATGGACAGTATAATTCACCCCTCCACTTT. As protein: CAWWHGQYNSPLHF.

The V and J genes are TRBV9 and TRBJ2-1, with 11 bases lining up with TRBD2. Germline trimming cut 3 bases from V and 7 bases from J; bases unmatched to any gene: 9. The V gene's germline CDR1 is SGDLS and CDR2 YYNGEE. The CDR3 has 16 residues. DNA of the CDR3: TGTGCCAGCAGCGCCCGACTAGCGGGACGGGAGAATGAGCAGTTCTTC. Amino acid sequence: CASSARLAGRENEQFF.

V gene TRBV5-4 combines with J gene TRBJ2-3; TRBD1 is a possible D gene (6 bases). V lost 5 bases and J 1 base, leaving 14 bases between the germline ends. The CDR3 consists of 15 residues. Per germline, CDR1 SGHNT and CDR2 YYREEE (reference sequence). Here the CDR3 reads CASSSEGVGTDTQYF. Here the CDR3 DNA reads TGTGCCAGCAGTTCCGAGGGGGTAGGCACAGATACGCAGTATTTT.

This clone turned up a few times. This rearrangement joins TRBV10-3 to TRBJ2-1; D call uncertain. Germline assignment: CDR1 ENHRY and CDR2 SYGVKD. With 0 bases removed from V and 10 bases from J, the gap between germline ends came to 13 bases. The CDR3 length is 14 residues. The CDR3, as DNA: TGTGCCATCAGTGAGTCGGTTTTTCTACCGGAGCAGTTCTTC. Encoded protein: CAISESVFLPEQFF.

The chain uses TRBV2 and TRBJ1-5; tentatively, D is TRBD1 (5 bases). The V gene lost 3 bases and the J gene lost 0 bases, with 9 bases spanning the gap. The CDR3 contains 15 residues. Germline lookup yields CDR1 SNHLY and CDR2 FYNNEI. CDR3 sequence (DNA): TGTGCCAGCAGTGAGGAGGGGACTAGCAATCAGCCCCAGCATTTT. It codes for CASSEEGTSNQPQHF.

The chain links TRBV19 to TRBJ2-3; TRBD2 agrees at 7 bases. This CDR3 is 12 amino acids long. V shed 10 bases and J 8 bases; nucleotides not matched to a gene: 9. Germline V CDR1 and CDR2: LNHDA, SQIVND (reference sequence). CDR3 residues: CATKAGPGTQYF. DNA for the CDR3: TGTGCCACGAAAGCGGGGCCAGGTACGCAGTATTTT.

The DNA of the CDR3 is TGTGCCAGCAGCCTAGCAGGGGGCTTCACTGAAGCTTTCTTT. This gives the protein CASSLAGGFTEAFF. J is TRBJ1-1 and V is TRBV5-4; 8 bases map to TRBD1. CDR3 length: 14 amino acids. Per germline, CDR1 SGHNT and CDR2 YYREEE (reference sequence). The junction had 6 bases not matched to a gene; V was cut back by 4 bases and J by 4 bases.

On this clone itself: The sample contains more than one DNA sequence encoding this CDR3. This rearrangement joins TRBV30 to TRBJ1-5; D uncertain. Germline assignment: CDR1 GTSNPN and CDR2 SVGIG (reference sequence). The CDR3 has 12 residues. Deletions cut 5 bases from V and 4 bases from J, with 9 bases between. This chain's CDR3 is CAWGGRNQPQHF. Here the CDR3 DNA reads TGTGCCTGGGGAGGGAGAAATCAGCCCCAGCATTTT.

V gene TRBV4-1 combines with J gene TRBJ2-7, with 8 bases fitting TRBD2. CDR3 length: 13 amino acids. Per germline, CDR1 MGHRA and CDR2 YSYEKL. V lost 4 bases and J lost 7; bases outside the gene matches: 6. In nucleotides, the CDR3 is TGCGCCAGCAGCCCGGGACTAGTGGGGGAGCAGTACTTC. Its translation is CASSPGLVGEQYF.

The DNA of the CDR3 is TGTGCCAGCAGCTCTGGCTTCAGGTACAATGAGCAGTTCTTC. Translating it yields CASSSGFRYNEQFF. This sequence joins TRBV11-2 and TRBJ2-1, with no clear D. CDR3 length: 14 residues. The V end was cut by 4 bases, the J end by 4 bases, with 11 bases between. Germline values: CDR1 SGHAT, CDR2 FQNNGV.

This rearrangement joins TRBV9 to TRBJ1-2; no clear D gene. Looked up from germline, CDR1 is SGDLS and CDR2 is YYNGEE. This CDR3 spans 14 amino acids. Deletions cut 0 bases from V and 8 bases from J, with 14 bases between. CDR3 protein: CASSVGGQAAGYTF. The CDR3, as DNA: TGTGCCAGCAGCGTAGGAGGGCAGGCGGCGGGCTACACCTTC.

This chain connects TRBV7-2 to TRBJ2-5, with a weak D call TRBD2 (5 bases). V lost 5 bases, J lost 2 bases, and 15 bases lay in between. Germline CDR1 is SGHTA and CDR2 is FQGNSA. This CDR3 comprises 15 residues. CDR3 region: CASSRGGRPQETQYF. For the CDR3, the DNA is TGTGCCAGCAGCAGAGGAGGCCGTCCTCAAGAGACCCAGTACTTC.

This chain joins TRBV6-5 and TRBJ2-2; 8 positions agree with TRBD1. Germline V gene lookup returns CDR1 MNHEY and CDR2 SVGAGI. The CDR3 extends over 14 amino acids. Trimming cost V 7 bases and J 4 bases; bases outside gene matches: 5. The CDR3 sequence is CASTQGAGTGELFF. CDR3 in DNA: TGTGCCAGCACCCAGGGGGCTGGCACCGGGGAGCTGTTTTTT.

This chain links TRBV19 with TRBJ2-2; TRBD2 might be the D (5 bases). CDR3 size: 15 residues. Germline lookup yields CDR1 LNHDA and CDR2 SQIVND (reference sequence). The V gene lost 6 bases and the J gene lost 4 bases, with 15 bases spanning the gap. CDR3 residues: CASSTTGFSTGELFF. The CDR3 DNA reads as TGTGCCAGTAGCACGACGGGGTTTAGCACCGGGGAGCTGTTTTTT.

This clone was recorded only once. The chain combines TRBV30 with TRBJ2-1; 8 bases match TRBD2. Germline CDR1 is GTSNPN and CDR2 is SVGIG (reference sequence). The CDR3 has 15 residues. Trimming at V came to 8 bases and at J to 1 base, leaving 10 bases not matched to a gene. The CDR3 coding sequence is TGTGCCGGATCTAGCGGGTCCCTATCCTACAATGAGCAGTTCTTC. Translating gives CAGSSGSLSYNEQFF.

In DNA, the CDR3 is TGTGCCAGCAGCTTATGGGACATCACCACCGGGGAGCTGTTTTTT. This codes for CASSLWDITTGELFF. The chain has TRBV7-2 and TRBJ2-2, with D perhaps TRBD1 (6 bases). V was clipped by 2 bases and J by 4 bases, with 11 bases between them. From germline, CDR1 is SGHTA and CDR2 FQGNSA. The CDR3 spans 15 residues.

This chain uses TRBV18 with TRBJ1-2; D gene ambiguous. The CDR3 runs to 15 residues. Germline V gives CDR1 KGHSH, CDR2 LQKENI. The V and J ends lost 2 bases and 4 bases respectively, with 14 bases between them. CDR3: CASSPRSSSTYGYTF. CDR3 in DNA: TGTGCCAGCTCACCAAGGAGTTCGTCGACCTATGGCTACACCTTC.

The CDR3 loop is CASSYQTGYGSGELFF. DNA of the CDR3: TGCGCCAGCAGCTACCAGACAGGGTATGGCAGCGGGGAGCTGTTTTTT. The chain joins TRBV5-1 to TRBJ2-2, with TRBD1 matching over 7 bases. Germline CDR1 and CDR2: SGHRS and YFSETQ. The CDR3 spans 16 residues. Trimming took 3 bases from V and 7 from J; bases not matched to a gene: 12.

V gene TRBV10-3 combines with J gene TRBJ2-7; 12 bases match TRBD2. The germline V gene encodes CDR1 ENHRY and CDR2 SYGVKD. The CDR3 runs 17 residues. V was clipped by 5 bases and J by 7 bases; unmatched bases: 15. In nucleotides, the CDR3 is TGTGCCATCAGTTCTCCCCTTCTAGCGGGAGGGCCGGGGGAGCAGTACTTC. This sequence encodes CAISSPLLAGGPGEQYF.

The CDR3 DNA follows: TGCGCCAGCAGCCACCAACAGGGCGAGCAGTACTTC. Residues: CASSHQQGEQYF. This chain connects TRBV4-3 to TRBJ2-7, with D possibly being TRBD1 (6 bases). The CDR3 length is 12 residues. Germline V lookup: CDR1 LGHNA, CDR2 YSLEER. The ends were cut back, 3 bases at V and 6 bases at J, with 9 bases in the middle.